This paragraph reports one T cell receptor (beta chain). Its matching antigen is unknown. This specimen belongs to a study of cytomegalovirus exposure and HLA in healthy donors. Turning to the study itself: An earlier analysis identified approximately 120 million unique TCR beta sequences in 170 million or so T cells. Early release data held around 80 million unique TCRs from HLA-typed donors.

V lost 3 bases to trimming and J lost 5 bases, with 8 bases between them. CDR3 size: 13 residues. In germline, CDR1 is SSHAT, CDR2 FNYEAQ (reference sequence). The primer mix had 60 Vbeta and 13 Jbeta primers. Clones were sequenced by immunoSEQ multiplex PCR, and TCRdb holds only the in-frame ones, with some missing. The sample carries about 200,000 clones, 70% recorded once. General study findings and limits: Among the most significant clusters, several appeared linked to common viral pathogens in a later analysis.

This clonotype was sampled from a man between 40 and 49 years old in good health and CMV-seropositive. Source material: PBMCs. The chain couples TRBV7-7 to TRBJ2-1, with TRBD1 as a possible D gene (6 bases). Written as DNA, the CDR3 is TGTGCCAGCAGCTTGGACAGTAACAATGAGCAGTTCTTC. It encodes CASSLDSNNEQFF.